What follows describes a single T cell receptor (beta chain). The germline V gene has CDR1 SGHVS and CDR2 FQNEAQ. The CDR3 contains 16 residues. The ends lost 2 bases at V and 7 bases at J; junction bases unmatched: 9. In the original workflow: Amplification from reference gene primers served as the basis for estimated nucleated cell counts. TCRdb's copy holds only in-frame clones and misses some; the assay was immunoSEQ multiplex PCR. V, J and clone size were drawn from that table, and D and trimming were deduced from the DNA. The data show 180,000 or so clones, more than 85% seen once. The sample is drawn from a study of blood T cell repertoires in COVID-19. On the study more broadly: The cDNA or gDNA used as material had been derived from T cells, B-cell-depleted T cells, or PBMCs.

The sequence came from a man in his late teens or twenties with acute or convalescent COVID-19. The chain carries TRBV7-8 and TRBJ1-5; 9 positions match TRBD1. Sample: peripheral blood. CDR3 bases: TGTGCCAGCAGCTTAAGGGGACAGGGAGCCTACCAGCCCCAGCATTTT. Protein product: CASSLRGQGAYQPQHF.